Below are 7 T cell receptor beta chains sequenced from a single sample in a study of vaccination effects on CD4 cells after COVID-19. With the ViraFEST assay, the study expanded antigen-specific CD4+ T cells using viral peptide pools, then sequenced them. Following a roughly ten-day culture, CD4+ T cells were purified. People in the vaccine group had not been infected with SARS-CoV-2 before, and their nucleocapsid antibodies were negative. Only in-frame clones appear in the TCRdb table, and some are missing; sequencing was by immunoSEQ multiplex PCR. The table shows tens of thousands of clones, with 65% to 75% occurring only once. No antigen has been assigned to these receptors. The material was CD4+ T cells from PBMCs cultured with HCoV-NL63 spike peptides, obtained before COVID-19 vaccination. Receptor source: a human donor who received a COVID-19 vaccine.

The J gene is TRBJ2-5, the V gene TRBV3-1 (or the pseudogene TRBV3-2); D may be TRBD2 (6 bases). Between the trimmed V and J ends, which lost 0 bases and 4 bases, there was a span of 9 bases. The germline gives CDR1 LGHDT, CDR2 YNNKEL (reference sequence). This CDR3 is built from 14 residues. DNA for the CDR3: TGTGCCAGCAGCCAAGATCTGGGGGGAGAGACCCAGTACTTC. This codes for CASSQDLGGETQYF.

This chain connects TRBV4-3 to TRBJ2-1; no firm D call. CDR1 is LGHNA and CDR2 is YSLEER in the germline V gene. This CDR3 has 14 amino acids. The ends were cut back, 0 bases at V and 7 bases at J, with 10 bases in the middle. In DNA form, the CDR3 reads TGCGCCAGCAGCCAAGATCGATCGGTGAATGAGCAGTTCTTC. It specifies CASSQDRSVNEQFF.

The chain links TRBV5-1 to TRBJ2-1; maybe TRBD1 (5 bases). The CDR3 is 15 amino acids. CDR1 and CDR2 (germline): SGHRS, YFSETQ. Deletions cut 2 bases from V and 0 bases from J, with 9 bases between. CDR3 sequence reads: CASSLRGGSYNEQFF. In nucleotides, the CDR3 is TGCGCCAGCAGCTTAAGGGGCGGCTCCTACAATGAGCAGTTCTTC.

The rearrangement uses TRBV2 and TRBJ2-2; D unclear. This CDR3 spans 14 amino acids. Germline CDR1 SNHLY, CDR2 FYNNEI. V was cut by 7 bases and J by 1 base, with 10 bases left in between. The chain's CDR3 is CASMGLLNTGELFF. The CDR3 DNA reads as TGTGCCAGCATGGGCCTCTTGAACACCGGGGAGCTGTTTTTT.

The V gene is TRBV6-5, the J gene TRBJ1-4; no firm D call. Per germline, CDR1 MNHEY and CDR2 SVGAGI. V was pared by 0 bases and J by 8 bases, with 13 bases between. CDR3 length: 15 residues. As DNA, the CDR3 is TGTGCCAGCAGTTACTCGGGCAGGTCGGGGGAAAAACTGTTTTTT. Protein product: CASSYSGRSGEKLFF.

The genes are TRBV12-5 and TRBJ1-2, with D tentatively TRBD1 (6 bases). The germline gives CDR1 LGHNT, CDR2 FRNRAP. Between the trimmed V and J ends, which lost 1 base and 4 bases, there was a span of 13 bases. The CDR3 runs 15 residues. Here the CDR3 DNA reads TGTGCTAGTGGTTTGGCTGGGGGGCGCGTCTATGGCTACACCTTC. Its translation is CASGLAGGRVYGYTF. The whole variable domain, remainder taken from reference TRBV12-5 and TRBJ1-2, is DARVTQTPRHKVTEMGQEVTMRCQPILGHNTVFWYRQTMMQGLELLAYFRNRAPLDDSGMPKDRFSAEMPDATLATLKIQPSEPRDSAVYFCASGLAGGRVYGYTFGSGTRLTVV.

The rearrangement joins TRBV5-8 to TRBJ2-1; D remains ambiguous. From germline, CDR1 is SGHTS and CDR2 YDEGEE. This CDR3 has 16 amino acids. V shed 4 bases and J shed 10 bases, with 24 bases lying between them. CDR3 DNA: TGTGCCAGCAGCCCCCTGCTAGGTGTAAGAACTGAGGAGCAGTTCTTC. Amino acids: CASSPLLGVRTEEQFF.